The 28 T cell receptor beta chains given below trace back to one sample, sequenced in a study of blood T cell repertoires in COVID-19. Some clones are missing from TCRdb's copy, which holds only in-frame ones; the method was immunoSEQ multiplex PCR. Of around 240,000 clones listed, around 89% are singletons. What was sequenced was PBMCs or T cells enriched from blood (not recorded which). Source of these receptors: a man over 45 who had been exposed to COVID-19.

This chain connects TRBV10-2 to TRBJ1-3; D unresolved. Deletions cut 10 bases from V and 0 bases from J, with 10 bases between. CDR3 length: 13 amino acids. Germline V gene lookup returns CDR1 WSHSY and CDR2 SAAADI. CDR3 coding DNA: TGCGCCACCTCTGGCGGCTCTGGAAACACCATATATTTT. Residues: CATSGGSGNTIYF.

The chain couples TRBV19 to TRBJ1-5, with a tentative D call TRBD1 (6 bases). Trimming took 5 bases from V and 4 from J, leaving 27 bases between them. The CDR3 spans 19 residues. Germline CDR1 and CDR2: LNHDA and SQIVND (reference sequence). For the CDR3, the DNA is TGTGCCAGTAGTCCCCAGATACAGGGTATATTCGGAAAGAATCAGCCCCAGCATTTT. It codes for CASSPQIQGIFGKNQPQHF. Supplemented by reference TRBV19 and TRBJ1-5, the full variable domain reads DGGITQSPKYLFRKEGQNVTLSCEQNLNHDAMYWYRQDPGQGLRLIYYSQIVNDFQKGDIAEGYSVSREKKESFPLTVTSAQKNPTAFYLCASSPQIQGIFGKNQPQHFGDGTRLSIL.

The chain has TRBV6-5 and TRBJ1-5; 8 positions match TRBD1. Germline V gives CDR1 MNHEY, CDR2 SVGAGI. J lost 4 bases, V lost 7 bases, and 6 bases had no gene match. This CDR3 spans 14 amino acids. CDR3 nucleotides: TGTGCCAGCAAAAGGACAGGGAGTAATCAGCCCCAGCATTTT. Translation gives CASKRTGSNQPQHF.

This rearrangement joins TRBV5-8 to TRBJ1-5; 9 bases are shared with TRBD1. The CDR3 extends over 18 amino acids. V trimming: 4 bases; J trimming: 0 bases; junction bases outside the gene matches: 11. Germline-derived CDR1 and CDR2 are SGHTS and YDEGEE. Written as DNA, the CDR3 is TGTGCCAGCAGCGGGGGACAGGGAGTATCCTATAGCAATCAGCCCCAGCATTTT. It codes for CASSGGQGVSYSNQPQHF.

This chain connects TRBV6-5 to TRBJ1-1, with 7 bases identical to TRBD1. The germline V gene has CDR1 MNHEY and CDR2 SVGAGI. Germline trimming cut 0 bases from V and 11 bases from J; bases unmatched to any gene: 15. The CDR3 has 16 residues. The CDR3 DNA reads TGTGCCAGCAGTTACTCGTGGACAGGATCATACGTAAGGGCTTTCTTT. Translation gives CASSYSWTGSYVRAFF.

The chain is built from TRBV10-3 and TRBJ1-2, with D possibly being TRBD1 (5 bases). Germline V lookup: CDR1 ENHRY, CDR2 SYGVKD. This CDR3 region has 14 residues. V was shortened by 5 bases and J by 7 bases, with 17 bases between the two germline ends. This chain's CDR3 is CAISYGQRGSGYTF. The CDR3, as DNA: TGTGCCATCAGTTATGGGCAGCGGGGGAGTGGCTACACCTTC.

This clone was detected a few times. The chain has TRBV28 and TRBJ1-1; the D gene is possibly TRBD1 (5 bases). Germline V CDR1 and CDR2: MDHEN, SYDVKM. This CDR3 has 16 residues. Trimming cost V 5 bases and J 4 bases, with 20 bases left between them. The CDR3, as DNA: TGTGCCAGCAGTCCCCCGGGGGGGAGTGAGGGCACTGAAGCTTTCTTT. This codes for CASSPPGGSEGTEAFF.

The J gene is TRBJ2-3, the V gene TRBV11-3; D ambiguous. Deletions cut 0 bases from V and 0 bases from J, with 7 bases between. Germline V gives CDR1 SGHNT, CDR2 YENEEA. This CDR3 contains 15 residues. The CDR3 region has the DNA TGTGCCAGCAGCTTAGATGGTCAGAGCACAGATACGCAGTATTTT. Its protein product is CASSLDGQSTDTQYF.

The CDR3 DNA reads as TGTGCCAGCAGCCCTCTGGGTCGACAGGAGACCCAGTACTTC. This codes for CASSPLGRQETQYF. The chain recombines TRBV9 with TRBJ2-5; possible D gene TRBD1, 5 bases. CDR1 SGDLS and CDR2 YYNGEE come from the germline V gene. CDR3 length: 14 amino acids. Trimming took off 4 bases at V and 5 bases at J, with 15 bases between the two ends.

The chain links TRBV14 to TRBJ2-5; D is possibly TRBD1 (5 bases). CDR3 length: 14 residues. The germline gives CDR1 SGHDN, CDR2 FVKESK. Trimming shortened V by 2 bases and J by 5 bases, and 12 bases separated the two germline ends. CDR3 bases: TGTGCCAGCAGCCAATCCAGGGCCTGGGAGACCCAGTACTTC. It specifies CASSQSRAWETQYF. Using reference TRBV14 and TRBJ2-5 for the parts outside the CDR3, the full variable domain is EAGVTQFPSHSVIEKGQTVTLRCDPISGHDNLYWYRRVMGKEIKFLLHFVKESKQDESGMPNNRFLAERTGGTYSTLKVQPAELEDSGVYFCASSQSRAWETQYFGPGTRLLVL.

The J gene is TRBJ1-2, the V gene TRBV6-2 or TRBV6-3; D might be TRBD1 (5 bases). V was clipped by 2 bases and J by 4 bases, with 14 bases between them. The germline gives CDR1 MNHEY, CDR2 SVGEGT. The CDR3 has 15 amino acids. CDR3 region: CASSYGGWNGYGYTF. The CDR3 nucleotides are TGTGCCAGCAGTTACGGGGGGTGGAATGGCTATGGCTACACCTTC.

The gene calls are TRBV19 and TRBJ2-7; possible D gene TRBD2, 6 bases. This CDR3 contains 14 residues. The V gene lost 8 bases and the J gene lost 1 base, with 15 bases spanning the gap. From germline, CDR1 is LNHDA and CDR2 SQIVND (reference sequence). Written as DNA, the CDR3 is TGTGCCAGTGGTGTCAAGGGGAGGTCCTACGAGCAGTACTTC. Translation gives CASGVKGRSYEQYF.

This clone was observed a handful of times. This chain joins TRBV6-5 and TRBJ1-1; possible D gene TRBD1, 5 bases. This CDR3 contains 15 residues. V lost 1 base to trimming and J lost 4 bases, with 13 bases between them. The V gene's germline CDR1 is MNHEY and CDR2 SVGAGI. The CDR3 here is CASSYFPGGSTEAFF. CDR3 nucleotides: TGTGCCAGCAGTTACTTCCCCGGGGGTAGCACTGAAGCTTTCTTT.

J is TRBJ2-5 and V is TRBV27; 10 bases are shared with TRBD2. The CDR3 runs to 14 residues. Losses at the gene ends were 6 bases for V and 5 bases for J; bases not matched to a gene: 6. Germline assignment: CDR1 MNHEY and CDR2 SMNVEV (reference sequence). The CDR3 DNA is TGTGCCAGCAGACTAGCGGGATATGGGGAGACCCAGTACTTC. Its protein is CASRLAGYGETQYF.

V and J are TRBV5-4 and TRBJ1-6; D ambiguous. The CDR3 has 14 residues. V was clipped by 4 bases and J by 7 bases, with 12 bases between them. CDR1 and CDR2 from the germline V gene are SGHNT and YYREEE (reference sequence). The CDR3 here is CASSPVAGNSPLHF. The DNA for the CDR3 is TGTGCCAGCAGCCCCGTGGCAGGCAATTCACCCCTCCACTTT.

The chain is built from TRBV18 and TRBJ1-5; 7 bases fit TRBD1. The CDR3 contains 13 residues. Germline trimming cut 5 bases from V and 9 bases from J; bases unmatched to any gene: 7. CDR1 KGHSH and CDR2 LQKENI come from the germline V gene. This CDR3 is CASSDDRVSPQHF. The DNA of the CDR3 is TGTGCCAGCTCAGACGACAGGGTGTCGCCCCAGCATTTT.

The chain has TRBV7-3 and TRBJ1-2; no firm D call. The CDR3 is 13 residues long. CDR1 is SGHTA and CDR2 is FQGTGA in the germline V gene. V dropped 0 bases and J dropped 8 bases, with 10 bases sitting between them. The CDR3 reads CASSLTGRTGYTF. The CDR3 bases are TGTGCCAGCAGCTTAACTGGGAGAACGGGCTACACCTTC.

This rearrangement joins TRBV18 to TRBJ1-1; the match to TRBD1 covers 7 bases. CDR1 is KGHSH, CDR2 LQKENI, per germline. This CDR3 region has 12 residues. After removal of 3 bases from V and 8 bases from J, the junction contained 3 bases not matched to a gene. DNA of the CDR3: TGTGCCAGCTCACCCGACAGGGTAGAAGCTTTCTTT. Translated: CASSPDRVEAFF.

The gene calls are TRBV13 and TRBJ1-2; 8 positions match TRBD1. Trimming cost V 5 bases and J 5 bases; bases outside gene matches: 4. The CDR3 runs to 13 residues. Germline V gene data show CDR1 as PRHDT and CDR2 as FYEKMQ (reference sequence). CDR3 DNA sequence: TGTGCCAGCAGCGGACAGGGAAGGTATGGCTACACCTTC. Encoded protein: CASSGQGRYGYTF.

The CDR3 DNA sequence: TGTGCCAGCAGCTCGGGACTAGCGGGTGACTCGACTTACGAGCAGTACGTC. This encodes CASSSGLAGDSTYEQYV. The V call is TRBV11-3, the J call TRBJ2-7; 12 bases are shared with TRBD2. The germline V gene has CDR1 SGHNT and CDR2 YENEEA. V lost 4 bases, J lost 4 bases, and 11 bases stayed unmatched. This CDR3 has 17 amino acids.

The chain carries TRBV5-4 and TRBJ2-5, with a tentative D call TRBD2 (6 bases). The V gene lost 4 bases and the J gene lost 5 bases, with 21 bases spanning the gap. The CDR3 covers 16 residues. The germline gives CDR1 SGHNT, CDR2 YYREEE (reference sequence). The CDR3 loop reads CASSAPGTPVRETQYF. CDR3 sequence (DNA): TGTGCCAGCAGCGCGCCCGGGACTCCCGTTAGGGAGACCCAGTACTTC.

The chain recombines TRBV24-1 with TRBJ2-2; tentatively, D is TRBD2 (6 bases). The CDR3 has 15 amino acids. Trimming cost V 0 bases and J 3 bases, with 7 bases left between them. From germline, CDR1 is KGHDR and CDR2 SFDVKD. The chain's CDR3 is CATSDLGGDTGELFF. The CDR3 DNA sequence: TGTGCCACCAGTGATTTGGGAGGGGACACCGGGGAGCTGTTTTTT.

The chain links TRBV5-1 to TRBJ2-3, with D unresolved. The germline gives CDR1 SGHRS, CDR2 YFSETQ. V was cut by 3 bases and J by 3 bases, with 5 bases left in between. The CDR3 is 12 amino acids. CDR3 region: CASSSGTDTQYF. The DNA for the CDR3 is TGCGCCAGCAGCTCCGGGACAGATACGCAGTATTTT.

The CDR3 sequence: CASTIWPNYGYTF. The CDR3 DNA follows: TGTGCCAGCACGATCTGGCCTAACTATGGCTACACCTTC. The V and J genes are TRBV28 and TRBJ1-2; no clear D. Germline V gene sequence: CDR1 MDHEN, CDR2 SYDVKM. This CDR3 comprises 13 residues. V was shortened by 7 bases and J by 0 bases, with 9 bases between the two germline ends.

CDR3 residues: CASSPSSGLQGNEKLFF. CDR3 bases: TGTGCCAGCTCACCGTCTTCCGGTCTCCAGGGGAATGAAAAACTGTTTTTT. The chain combines TRBV18 with TRBJ1-4, with a possible D match to TRBD1 (6 bases). Trimming removed 3 bases at V and 5 bases at J, with 19 bases between. Germline loops: CDR1 KGHSH, CDR2 LQKENI. The CDR3 covers 17 residues.

V is TRBV2 and J is TRBJ1-2, with TRBD1 matching 8 bases. There are 16 residues in the CDR3. After removal of 6 bases from V and 4 bases from J, the junction contained 13 bases not matched to a gene. CDR1 SNHLY and CDR2 FYNNEI come from the germline V gene. The CDR3 nucleotides are TGTGCCAGCAGCCGGGACAGGTCCGGGGCCGTCTATGGCTACACCTTC. Residues: CASSRDRSGAVYGYTF. The whole variable domain, remainder taken from reference TRBV2 and TRBJ1-2, is EPEVTQTPSHQVTQMGQEVILRCVPISNHLYFYWYRQILGQKVEFLVSFYNNEISEKSEIFDDQFSVERPDGSNFTLKIRSTKLEDSAMYFCASSRDRSGAVYGYTFGSGTRLTVV.

V gene TRBV28 combines with J gene TRBJ1-1, with 7 positions matching TRBD1. V lost 8 bases, J lost 5 bases, and 5 bases stayed unmatched. Germline loops: CDR1 MDHEN, CDR2 SYDVKM. This CDR3 has 12 residues. The CDR3 region is CASVTGLTEAFF. The CDR3 region has the DNA TGTGCCAGCGTGACAGGGTTGACTGAAGCTTTCTTT. Complete variable domain (other parts from reference TRBV28 and TRBJ1-1): DVKVTQSSRYLVKRTGEKVFLECVQDMDHENMFWYRQDPGLGLRLIYFSYDVKMKEKGDIPEGYSVSREKKERFSLILESASTNQTSMYLCASVTGLTEAFFGQGTRLTVV.

The rearrangement links TRBV7-8 to TRBJ2-3, with TRBD2 matching over 9 bases. Germline lookup yields CDR1 SGHVS and CDR2 FQNEAQ. Losses at the gene ends were 5 bases for V and 1 base for J; bases not matched to a gene: 7. The CDR3 totals 16 residues. As DNA, the CDR3 is TGTGCCAGCAGCCCCCAAGCGGGAGGCGGCACAGATACGCAGTATTTT. It is translated as CASSPQAGGGTDTQYF.